The next 24 T cell receptor beta chains were all read from a single sample in a study of cytomegalovirus exposure and HLA in healthy donors. Amplification used 60 Vbeta primers and 13 Jbeta primers. The data were produced by immunoSEQ multiplex PCR, yet TCRdb's version contains in-frame clones alone and is incomplete. The sample shows 100,000 to 150,000 clones, around 84% of them seen only once. Input material: PBMCs. The receptors stem from a man aged 18 to 30 in good health and CMV-seronegative.

The rearrangement joins TRBV2 to TRBJ2-7; D is perhaps TRBD1 (6 bases). Germline CDR1 and CDR2: SNHLY and FYNNEI. The CDR3 covers 16 residues. The V end was cut by 8 bases, the J end by 3 bases, with 23 bases between. CDR3 protein: CASSAPQQGPYYEQYF. The CDR3 nucleotides read TGTGCCAGCTCAGCGCCCCAACAGGGTCCTTACTACGAGCAGTACTTC.

In this sample, this clone turned up a few times. This sequence joins TRBV11-2 and TRBJ2-3; a possible D gene is TRBD2 (5 bases). Trimming cost V 7 bases and J 2 bases, with 16 bases left between them. The CDR3 runs to 15 residues. The V gene's germline CDR1 is SGHAT and CDR2 FQNNGV. CDR3 residues: CASTKLGSLTDTQYF. The CDR3 coding sequence is TGTGCCAGCACCAAACTAGGATCCCTCACAGATACGCAGTATTTT.

The gene calls are TRBV2 and TRBJ1-3, with D possibly matching TRBD1 (6 bases). The germline gives CDR1 SNHLY, CDR2 FYNNEI. The CDR3 has 18 residues. The ends were cut back, 2 bases at V and 3 bases at J, with 20 bases in the middle. As DNA, the CDR3 is TGTGCCAGCAGTGAAACGAGGAACAGGGCCCTTCTTGGAAACACCATATATTTT. Encoded protein: CASSETRNRALLGNTIYF.

For this clone: The identical CDR3 is also encoded by other nucleotide sequences in the sample. V is TRBV20-1 and J is TRBJ1-2, with 8 bases aligning to TRBD1. The V gene's germline CDR1 is DFQATT and CDR2 SNEGSKA (reference sequence). Trimming took 5 bases from V and 8 from J; bases not matched to a gene: 4. The CDR3 spans 11 residues. The CDR3: CSARTGGGYTF. The CDR3 DNA follows: TGCAGTGCTCGAACAGGGGGAGGCTACACCTTC.

CDR3 residues: CASSLDQGWGTIYGYTF. CDR3 nucleotide sequence: TGTGCCAGCAGCTTAGACCAGGGGTGGGGTACGATCTATGGCTACACCTTC. The rearrangement joins TRBV7-9 to TRBJ1-2; D perhaps matches TRBD1 (6 bases). Trimming took 1 base from V and 4 from J, leaving 19 bases between them. The V gene's germline CDR1 is SEHNR and CDR2 FQNEAQ (reference sequence). The CDR3 length is 17 residues.

This sequence joins TRBV7-2 and TRBJ1-4; 9 bases agree with TRBD1. This CDR3 is built from 16 residues. The V and J ends lost 1 base and 3 bases, in that order; junction bases with no gene match: 3. CDR1 SGHTA and CDR2 FQGNSA come from the germline V gene. CDR3 protein: CASSLGTGVANEKLFF. Here the CDR3 DNA reads TGTGCCAGCAGCTTAGGGACAGGGGTGGCTAATGAAAAACTGTTTTTT. Using reference TRBV7-2 and TRBJ1-4 for the parts outside the CDR3, the full variable domain is GAGVSQSPSNKVTEKGKDVELRCDPISGHTALYWYRQSLGQGLEFLIYFQGNSAPDKSGLPSDRFSAERTGGSVSTLTIQRTQQEDSAVYLCASSLGTGVANEKLFFGSGTQLSVL.

The V and J genes are TRBV28 and TRBJ1-2; a weak D match, TRBD1 (5 bases). CDR1 is MDHEN and CDR2 is SYDVKM in the germline V gene. The CDR3 sequence is 15 residues long. The germline V and J ends were trimmed by 7 bases and 8 bases, with 23 bases remaining between them. CDR3 sequence: CASTLGPSGPGGYTF. The CDR3 nucleotides read TGTGCCAGCACCCTGGGCCCCTCAGGGCCTGGGGGCTACACCTTC.

The rearrangement joins TRBV4-1 to TRBJ1-3; D perhaps matches TRBD1 (6 bases). V lost 3 bases and J lost 0, with 15 bases in between. From germline, CDR1 is MGHRA and CDR2 YSYEKL. The CDR3 has 17 residues. DNA for the CDR3: TGCGCCAGCAGCCATCTCAGGACAGCCGGCTCTGGAAACACCATATATTTT. Translated, it gives CASSHLRTAGSGNTIYF.

This rearrangement joins TRBV9 to TRBJ1-2; no clear D. This CDR3 is built from 16 residues. V was shortened by 0 bases and J by 8 bases, with 20 bases between the two germline ends. Per the germline V gene, CDR1 is SGDLS and CDR2 is YYNGEE. In DNA, the CDR3 is TGTGCCAGCAGCGTAGGGCGTGATGAACTCCGCGGGGGCTACACCTTC. Its translation: CASSVGRDELRGGYTF.

The rearrangement links TRBV7-8 to TRBJ1-3; D possibly corresponds to TRBD1 (6 bases). This CDR3 contains 15 residues. Trimming pared 3 bases from V and 1 base from J, leaving 10 bases between. Germline CDR1 SGHVS, CDR2 FQNEAQ. The CDR3 region has the DNA TGTGCCAGCAGCTTCAATACAGGGTCTGGAAACACCATATATTTT. This encodes CASSFNTGSGNTIYF.

This clone was detected once. The chain recombines TRBV5-4 with TRBJ2-1; weak D call: TRBD1 (5 bases). Germline lookup yields CDR1 SGHNT and CDR2 YYREEE (reference sequence). The CDR3 totals 15 residues. V was clipped by 3 bases and J by 5 bases, with 15 bases between them. Here the CDR3 reads CASSSGSLGDNEQFF. The CDR3 bases are TGTGCCAGCAGCTCGGGCTCCTTAGGGGACAATGAGCAGTTCTTC.

The chain couples TRBV19 to TRBJ1-5; possibly TRBD1 for D (5 bases). The CDR3 consists of 18 residues. Trimming cost V 0 bases and J 7 bases, with 22 bases left between them. CDR1 and CDR2 (germline): LNHDA, SQIVND (reference sequence). The CDR3 DNA is TGTGCCAGTAGTATAGATATTTTGGCAGGGCCCTCTCAACAGCCCCAGCATTTT. It translates to CASSIDILAGPSQQPQHF. Filled out from reference TRBV19 and TRBJ1-5, the complete variable domain reads DGGITQSPKYLFRKEGQNVTLSCEQNLNHDAMYWYRQDPGQGLRLIYYSQIVNDFQKGDIAEGYSVSREKKESFPLTVTSAQKNPTAFYLCASSIDILAGPSQQPQHFGDGTRLSIL.

For the CDR3, the DNA is TGCGCCAGCAACCCCCGACCGATCTCCGGGACAGGGGGCATGGAGCAGTTCTTC. Its translation: CASNPRPISGTGGMEQFF. The rearrangement uses TRBV5-1 and TRBJ2-1; 12 bases map to TRBD1. Losses at the gene ends were 6 bases for V and 10 bases for J; bases not matched to a gene: 20. Germline V gives CDR1 SGHRS, CDR2 YFSETQ. This CDR3 spans 18 amino acids.

The chain carries TRBV7-3 and TRBJ2-3, with 9 bases that match TRBD1. The CDR3 is 15 amino acids. V shed 5 bases, J shed 5 bases, and the junction held 8 bases outside the gene matches. Germline CDR1 SGHTA, CDR2 FQGTGA. In DNA, the CDR3 is TGTGCCAGCAGCCTTACAGGGGGCGGTCGAGATACGCAGTATTTT. It encodes CASSLTGGGRDTQYF.

V is TRBV9 and J is TRBJ2-7; a possible D gene is TRBD2 (6 bases). CDR3 size: 12 residues. The germline V and J ends were trimmed by 0 bases and 8 bases, with 9 bases remaining between them. The germline V gene has CDR1 SGDLS and CDR2 YYNGEE. The CDR3 protein is CASSVAGGKQYF. CDR3 in DNA: TGTGCCAGCAGCGTAGCTGGGGGGAAGCAGTACTTC.

The V gene is TRBV19, the J gene TRBJ2-7; 7 bases line up with TRBD2. The V gene end was trimmed by 4 bases and the J gene end by 3 bases; junction bases not matched to a gene: 6. The CDR3 covers 14 residues. The germline CDR1 and CDR2 sequences are LNHDA and SQIVND (reference sequence). Here the CDR3 reads CASSRSGAVYEQYF. CDR3 DNA sequence: TGTGCCAGTAGTAGGAGCGGGGCAGTCTACGAGCAGTACTTC.

This chain connects TRBV19 to TRBJ2-5; TRBD2 matches at 8 bases. Germline-derived CDR1 and CDR2 are LNHDA and SQIVND (reference sequence). V gave up 3 bases and J gave up 3 bases; unmatched junction bases: 0. The CDR3 has 13 residues. The CDR3 sequence: CASSIGGEETQYF. The CDR3 nucleotides read TGTGCCAGTAGTATCGGGGGGGAAGAGACCCAGTACTTC.

The J gene is TRBJ2-7, the V gene TRBV10-1; D might be TRBD1 (6 bases). Germline V CDR1 and CDR2: WNHNN, SYGVQD (reference sequence). This CDR3 is 13 amino acids long. V gave up 6 bases and J gave up 3 bases, with 12 bases separating them. CDR3 in amino acids: CASSPRQDYEQYF. CDR3 in DNA: TGCGCCAGCAGCCCTAGACAGGACTACGAGCAGTACTTC.

The V gene is TRBV7-2, the J gene TRBJ1-1; TRBD1 might be the D (6 bases). Germline assignment: CDR1 SGHTA and CDR2 FQGNSA. Trimming left V 1 base short and J 5 bases short, with 11 bases between. The CDR3 is 14 residues long. DNA of the CDR3: TGTGCCAGCAGCTTAGGGGGGCTTCGTACTGAAGCTTTCTTT. It specifies CASSLGGLRTEAFF.

This clone was seen only a few times. The V call is TRBV6-5, the J call TRBJ2-7, with a weak D call TRBD1 (5 bases). CDR3 size: 13 residues. The V end was cut by 2 bases, the J end by 2 bases, with 7 bases between. Germline V lookup: CDR1 MNHEY, CDR2 SVGAGI. The CDR3 loop is CASSYDSTYEQYF. CDR3 in DNA: TGTGCCAGCAGTTACGACAGTACCTACGAGCAGTACTTC.

The chain is built from TRBV10-3 and TRBJ2-7, with D possibly being TRBD1 (6 bases). CDR3 length equals 15 residues. V lost 6 bases and J lost 1, with 16 bases in between. From germline, CDR1 is ENHRY and CDR2 SYGVKD. The DNA for the CDR3 is TGTGCCATCAGCCCCACGGACAGACCATCCTACGAGCAGTACTTC. Protein: CAISPTDRPSYEQYF.

J is TRBJ1-5 and V is TRBV5-4; 8 nucleotides align to TRBD1. V was pared by 5 bases and J by 6 bases, with 7 bases of the junction left unmatched. The CDR3 consists of 14 residues. Germline assignment: CDR1 SGHNT and CDR2 YYREEE (reference sequence). The CDR3, as DNA: TGTGCCAGCAGTTCGGACAGGGAGGCTCAGCCCCAGCATTTT. As protein: CASSSDREAQPQHF.

This clone was detected only a few times. The V and J genes are TRBV7-2 and TRBJ2-7, with D possibly being TRBD2 (6 bases). Germline assignment: CDR1 SGHTA and CDR2 FQGNSA. This CDR3 spans 13 amino acids. V shed 4 bases and J shed 3 bases, with 10 bases lying between them. CDR3 sequence reads: CASSSRRGYEQYF. CDR3 DNA sequence: TGTGCCAGCAGCTCCCGGAGGGGCTACGAGCAGTACTTC. The whole variable domain, remainder taken from reference TRBV7-2 and TRBJ2-7, is GAGVSQSPSNKVTEKGKDVELRCDPISGHTALYWYRQSLGQGLEFLIYFQGNSAPDKSGLPSDRFSAERTGGSVSTLTIQRTQQEDSAVYLCASSSRRGYEQYFGPGTRLTVT.

The chain recombines TRBV13 with TRBJ2-5, with TRBD2 matching over 12 bases. Trimming cost V 5 bases and J 9 bases; bases outside gene matches: 16. The length of the CDR3 is 17 residues. CDR1 PRHDT and CDR2 FYEKMQ come from the germline V gene (reference sequence). This CDR3 reads CASSPGGLAGSAAAQYF. As DNA, the CDR3 is TGTGCCAGCAGCCCAGGCGGACTAGCGGGGTCAGCGGCGGCCCAGTACTTC.